The present T cell receptor (beta chain) was sequenced within a study of regulatory T cells in long-lasting Graves disease listed by TCRdb under 2021. Describing the broader study: Antithyroid drugs had been taken for less than 3 months by newly diagnosed Graves' disease patients. The study took place in China and was registered as a clinical trial. Patients with persistent Graves' disease were compared with patients with newly diagnosed Graves' disease using TCR sequencing and RNA sequencing of peripheral blood. A total of about 33 samples underwent TCR sequencing: about 13 from persistent and approximately 20 from newly diagnosed Graves' disease patients.

This clonotype appeared once. Its recognized antigen is unknown. A much larger clone differs from this one at a single base, so this may be a read error. Receptor amplification or capture employed multiplex PCR. The listed sequencing device is Illumina HiSeq 4000. CDR3 regions were amplified by Arm-PCR with iRepertoire HTBI primers to construct TCR beta libraries. Before sequencing, the PCR products underwent gel purification. In the paper's pipeline: Across samples, around 62 TRBV and roughly 13 TRBJ segments were identified and used for gene usage analysis of CDR3 amino acid clonotypes. COPE and FqMerger were used to merge the filtered high-quality paired reads into contigs. Contigs were aligned with BLAST to IMGT TRBV, TRBD and TRBJ reference genes, and CDR3 was defined per IMGT. Highly expanded clones were defined as clonotypes with a frequency above 0.1%. Repertoire diversity was measured by Shannon entropy, and V-J evenness by the Gini coefficient. Clonotypes shared by more than one individual were considered public. TCRdb's own reprocessing of the public reads used fastp at Q25 and MiXCR and kept productive beta chains. Rows merge per CDR3 protein into single entries with the most common DNA and genes. TCRdb assigned the V and J calls; the authors' analysis was not used. This sample lists roughly 560,000 distinct CDR3 sequences; more than 10% were detected once. Of the sample, roughly 8.2% falls within the top ten clones.

Overall results and qualifications from the work: The study examined only peripheral blood because the primary lesion, thyroid tissue, could not be accessed. Lower TCR Shannon entropy and fewer highly expanded clones were observed in persistent Graves' disease patients than in newly diagnosed patients, which suggested clonal expansion. Sequencing and analysis were restricted to the TCR beta chain. The authors noted that the small sample size was a limitation that may lower accuracy. Preferential use of TRBV28, TRBJ1-2 and TRBJ2-5 was observed in persistent disease, whereas TRBV20-1 and TRBJ2-1 were favored in newly diagnosed disease. A larger number of public clonotypes was shared among persistent patients (more than 2,500) than among newly diagnosed patients (around 970).

The sample's time point label, in plain terms: newly diagnosed GD, antithyroid drugs for less than 3 months. RNA was extracted from PBMCs in TRIzol for both TCR sequencing and RNA sequencing. Graves' disease was diagnosed according to American Thyroid Association guidelines. The patients came from an endocrinology department in Xi'an, China. Each patient gave around 9 milliliters of peripheral blood, collected in an EDTA anticoagulant tube. Ficoll Paque Plus density gradient separation was used to isolate PBMCs, and no further T cell sorting was performed. An Agilent 2100 Bioanalyzer and agarose gel were used to check RNA quality, and a NanoDrop 2000 was used to measure RNA concentration. The germline V and J ends show losses of 4 bases and 2 bases respectively, and no gene match explains 7 bases of the junction. The germline V gene gives CDR1 as MNHEY and CDR2 as SVGEGT. The CDR3, cysteine through phenylalanine, is 16 amino acids long. CDR3 DNA is the only sequence kept; it has 48 bases, read in frame from the first base.

These data were likewise used in another study, on T cells in Graves' hyperthyroidism and ophthalmopathy. From that second study: Stable Graves' hyperthyroidism was defined as no progression to ophthalmopathy during 18 months of follow-up. Hyperthyroidism patients were newly diagnosed, had a disease duration of under 2 months, and were aged 18 to 65 years. Exclusion was applied to patients with uncontrolled infections, other autoimmune diseases, pregnancy or lactation. Clinical symptoms, serum thyroxine and TRAb, thyroid ultrasound, and orbital computed tomography formed the basis for the diagnoses. For the first round of RT-PCR on the TCR CDR3, the HTBI primer set was used together with the Qiagen OneStep RT-PCR kit. Most expanded thyroid clonotypes (frequency above 0.001) were also found in blood, which suggests that blood repertoires may mirror thyroid immune responses. A model built on a 13 V-J signature distinguished ophthalmopathy from stable hyperthyroidism, reaching 85% to 90% sensitivity and approximately 81% specificity in cross-validation and 80%/75% in testing. In validation, the model predicted progression to ophthalmopathy a median of roughly 6.1 months before onset, with about 71% sensitivity and 72.22% specificity. A discovery cohort of roughly 96 patients, about 40 with Graves' ophthalmopathy and 55 to 60 with stable Graves' hyperthyroidism, was used to find distinguishing TCR V-J signatures. Prospective prediction of ophthalmopathy was tested in an independent validation cohort of 18 to 20 hyperthyroidism patients and some 17 patients who later progressed to ophthalmopathy. The approximately 95 discovery patients were divided at random into training and test sets in a 7:3 ratio. In addition, the study compared T-cell repertoires in thyroid tissue and in blood from roughly six Graves' hyperthyroidism patients. After blood sampling, hyperthyroidism patients were treated with methimazole at a starting dose of 30 mg daily, and ophthalmopathy patients were treated with high-dose intravenous methylprednisolone. Libraries were constructed in a second round of multiplex PCR, after which size selection and purification were performed. The libraries were sequenced on an Illumina HiSeq2000 using paired-end 100 bp reads. Raw data were processed with SOAPnuke, discarding reads with adapters, uncalled bases, mean Phred below 15, or no exact constant-primer or identifier match. High-quality paired reads were merged with COPE v1.2.5, and unique nucleotide sequences were defined as clonotypes. MiTCR v1.1 was used to align clonotypes to the IMGT TRBV, TRBD and TRBJ reference segments. Analysis was restricted to V-J combinations with a frequency above 0.0001, which covered about 99% of repertoires. A TCS score was defined as the ratio of F50 (clonal expansion) to E x V (chaos), with BLOSUM62-based TCRdist applied between CDR3 peptides within each V-J. Welch's t-statistics and random forest reduced 500 to 550 V-J features to 10 to 15, which were used in a naive Bayes classifier (R e1071). No statistical method was used to set the sample size in advance, and investigators knew the group allocation. The paper describes TCR Vbeta CDR3 sequencing of 140 or so peripheral blood samples, made up of 40 to 45 ophthalmopathy patients, 70 to 75 hyperthyroidism patients and roughly 17 progressor patients.

The chain employs TRBV6-2 or TRBV6-3 and TRBJ2-1, and TRBD1 matches 8 of the central bases. The sequencing here drew on peripheral blood mononuclear cells (PBMCs), taken at new diagnosis, from a patient treated with antithyroid drugs. This receptor was taken from a woman aged 25 to 39 with Graves disease. Donor details come from another sample of the same person, matched by shared clones. The base sequence is TGTGCCAGCAGTTTCTCCGGACAGGGTCCCTACAATGAGCAGTTCTTC. Its product reads: CASSFSGQGPYNEQFF.